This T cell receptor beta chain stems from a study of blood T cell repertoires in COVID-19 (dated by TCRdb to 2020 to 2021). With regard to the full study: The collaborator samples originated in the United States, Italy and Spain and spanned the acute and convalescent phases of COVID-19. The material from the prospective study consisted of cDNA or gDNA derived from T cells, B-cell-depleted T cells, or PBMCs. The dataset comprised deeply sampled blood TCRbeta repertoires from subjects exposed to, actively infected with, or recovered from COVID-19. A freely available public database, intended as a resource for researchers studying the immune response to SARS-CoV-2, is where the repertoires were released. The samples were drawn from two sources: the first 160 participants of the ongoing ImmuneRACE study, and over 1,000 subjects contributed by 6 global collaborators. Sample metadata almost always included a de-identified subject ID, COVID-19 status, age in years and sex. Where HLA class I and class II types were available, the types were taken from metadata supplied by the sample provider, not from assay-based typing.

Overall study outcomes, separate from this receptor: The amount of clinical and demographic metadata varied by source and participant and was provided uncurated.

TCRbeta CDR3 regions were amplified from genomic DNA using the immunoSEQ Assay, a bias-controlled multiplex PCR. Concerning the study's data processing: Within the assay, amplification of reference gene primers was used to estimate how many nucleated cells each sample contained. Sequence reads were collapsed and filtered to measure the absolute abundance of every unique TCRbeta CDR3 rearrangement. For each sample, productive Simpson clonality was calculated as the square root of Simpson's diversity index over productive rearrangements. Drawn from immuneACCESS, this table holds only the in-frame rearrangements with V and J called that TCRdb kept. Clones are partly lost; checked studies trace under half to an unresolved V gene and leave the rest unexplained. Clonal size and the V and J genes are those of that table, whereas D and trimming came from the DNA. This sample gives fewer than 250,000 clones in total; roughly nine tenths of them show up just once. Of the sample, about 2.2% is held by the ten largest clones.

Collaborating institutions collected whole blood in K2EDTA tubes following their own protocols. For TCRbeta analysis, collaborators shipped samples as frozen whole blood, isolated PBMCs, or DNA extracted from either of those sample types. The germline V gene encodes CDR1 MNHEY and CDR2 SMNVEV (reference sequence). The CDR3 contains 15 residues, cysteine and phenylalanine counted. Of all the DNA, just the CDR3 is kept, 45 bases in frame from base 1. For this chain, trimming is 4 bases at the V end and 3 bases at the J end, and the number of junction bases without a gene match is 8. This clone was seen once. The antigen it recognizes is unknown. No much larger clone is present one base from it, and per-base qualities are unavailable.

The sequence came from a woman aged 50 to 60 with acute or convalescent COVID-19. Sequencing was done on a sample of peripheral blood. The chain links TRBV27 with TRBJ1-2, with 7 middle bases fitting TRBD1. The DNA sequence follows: TGTGCCAGCAGTTATCATCAGGGGGGCGACTATGGCTACACCTTC. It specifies CASSYHQGGDYGYTF.